This T cell receptor (beta chain) was identified in a study of beta chain features in type 1 diabetes. For the study at large: In age, gender and cell yields, patients were similar to healthy donors.

Investigators reverse transcribed all isolated RNA, so they sequenced expressed TCRB transcripts. Libraries were prepared by immunoSEQ multiplex PCR; TCRdb keeps only in-frame clonotypes and omits some of them. The profile shows about 900,000 clones, around a sixth of them singletons. Via CD45RO/CCR7/CD25/CD127/CD95/CD27, cells of the CD4+ naive, central memory, regulatory and stem cell-like memory subsets were sorted. Study-wide results and limits: Within the patient group, naive, central memory and Treg TCRB repertoires appeared more similar to each other than within healthy donors. Patients with Type 1 diabetes showed moderately but significantly shorter TCRB CDR3s in all four CD4+ subsets.

About this clone: What it recognizes is unknown.

The sequenced sample was naive CD4+ T cells from blood. The clonotype comes from a young woman in good health.

CDR3 DNA sequence: TGTGCCAGCAGTTACGGAGGGACAGGGGGCTTGGACGAGCAGTACTTC. Translating it yields CASSYGGTGGLDEQYF. The gene calls are TRBV6-5 and TRBJ2-7; 12 bases match TRBD1. The trim removed 2 bases at V and 5 bases at J, leaving 7 bases unmatched. From germline, CDR1 is MNHEY and CDR2 SVGAGI. There are 16 residues in the CDR3.